This record covers a single TCR beta chain. Its antigen is not known. Clinical symptoms, serum thyroxine, TRAb, thyroid ultrasound and orbital computed tomography informed diagnoses. The data originate from a study of T cells in Graves' hyperthyroidism and ophthalmopathy. Notes on the study in general: Peripheral blood also featured most of the thyroid clonotypes expanded above 0.001. The model foresaw ophthalmopathy a median roughly 6.5 months prior to onset.

Amplification targeted TCR beta CDR3 regions from RNA transcripts. With the HTBI primer set, the TCR CDR3 went through a first round of RT-PCR. TCRdb re-called the multiplex PCR reads with MiXCR, one entry per CDR3 protein. The table shows roughly 500,000 distinct CDR3 sequences, with roughly 45% occurring only once. The clonotype comes from an adult woman with Graves' disease, either hyperthyroidism or ophthalmopathy (not recorded which). Sequencing was carried out using peripheral blood or thyroid tissue (not recorded which).

In DNA form, the CDR3 reads TGCAGCCCGGGACTAGTCTACGAGCAGTACTTC. Protein sequence: CSPGLVYEQYF. V gene TRBV29-1 combines with J gene TRBJ2-7, with 8 bases that match TRBD2. Per germline, CDR1 SQVTM and CDR2 ANQGSEA. The CDR3 contains 11 residues. Unmatched junction bases numbered 3, after V lost 8 bases and J lost 3 bases.